The present TCR beta chain was sequenced within a study of memory CD4+ T cells and cytomegalovirus serostatus. Findings and limits, study-wide: Of 150 to 200 reported CMV TCRbeta sequences, roughly 67 were found in memory CD4+ repertoires.

Single viable CD3+CD4+CD8-CD45RO+ cells were sorted as the memory CD4+ T cells. Serostatus was set by detecting CMV pp150, pp28, p38, p52 IgG. Positive selection with CD4 microbeads enriched total CD4+ T cells. Germline CDR1 MDHEN, CDR2 SYDVKM. The CDR3 runs 16 residues. V was cut by 7 bases and J by 3 bases, with 22 bases left in between. As to this clone: Antigen specificity is unknown.

Sequencing used immunoSEQ multiplex PCR; TCRdb keeps in-frame clones, though not all of them. The sample shows over 45,000 clones, approximately 82% of them seen only once. Material for sequencing was memory CD4+ T cells from blood. This TCR was recovered from an adult in good health and CMV-seronegative. Some clones in this sample may be carry-over from other donors' samples. This chain links TRBV28 with TRBJ2-7; weak D call: TRBD1 (6 bases). The CDR3 protein is CASMGAFSRRVYEQYF. As DNA, the CDR3 is TGTGCCAGCATGGGGGCATTTTCTCGGCGGGTCTACGAGCAGTACTTC.